Listed here are 10 T cell receptor beta chains from one sample, sequenced in a study of blood T cells in healthy people across ages. Sample-barcoded 5' priming and a J-beta primer mix drove a second PCR of about 7 to 11 cycles. In TCRdb, the 5' RACE reads were re-called with MiXCR into one record per CDR3 protein. Here the sample spans 850,000 or so distinct CDR3 sequences, 29% being singletons. Sample: blood. These receptors originate from an elderly woman in good health.

In this sample, this clonotype turned up many times. V and J are TRBV7-2 and TRBJ2-1, with D unclear. The CDR3 is 15 residues long. Trimming removed 0 bases at V and 1 base at J, with 7 bases between. The V gene's germline CDR1 is SGHTA and CDR2 FQGNSA. CDR3 nucleotides: TGTGCCAGCAGCTTAGCAGACGGGTCCTACAATGAGCAGTTCTTC. This codes for CASSLADGSYNEQFF.

In its sample, this clonotype was seen many times. V is TRBV11-2 and J is TRBJ2-5; 9 bases align to TRBD2. CDR3 length: 17 residues. V shed 5 bases and J 4 bases; nucleotides not matched to a gene: 14. Germline lookup yields CDR1 SGHAT and CDR2 FQNNGV. The CDR3 protein is CASSNGAQRGDGETQYF. CDR3 bases: TGTGCCAGCAGCAACGGCGCCCAGCGGGGGGACGGAGAGACCCAGTACTTC.

The chain has TRBV6-1 and TRBJ2-6, with D unresolved. CDR3 length equals 14 residues. The germline gives CDR1 MNHNS, CDR2 SASEGT. V gave up 2 bases and J gave up 11 bases, with 13 bases separating them. This CDR3 reads CASSEMSVGDVLTF. The CDR3 DNA sequence: TGTGCCAGCAGTGAAATGTCAGTCGGCGACGTCCTGACTTTC.

V usage is TRBV9 and J usage is TRBJ1-2, with D possibly matching TRBD1 (5 bases). Germline loops: CDR1 SGDLS, CDR2 YYNGEE. The CDR3 is 14 amino acids. The V end was cut by 5 bases, the J end by 8 bases, with 19 bases between. The CDR3 region is CASSAEIGAGGYTF. The DNA of the CDR3 is TGTGCCAGCAGTGCTGAAATCGGGGCCGGGGGCTACACCTTC.

About this clonotype: With a much larger clone just one base away, this may be a read error. This chain connects TRBV29-1 to TRBJ2-1; 13 nucleotides align to TRBD2. This CDR3 comprises 14 residues. Trimming cost V 5 bases and J 13 bases; bases outside gene matches: 11. Germline loops: CDR1 SQVTM, CDR2 ANQGSEA. DNA of the CDR3: TGCAGCGTTCAAAGCCTGGGACTAGCGGGGCCACAGTTCTTC. Its protein is CSVQSLGLAGPQFF.

This clonotype has more than one count but fewer than ten. V is TRBV10-3 and J is TRBJ1-5; D remains ambiguous. The CDR3 spans 13 residues. Germline lookup yields CDR1 ENHRY and CDR2 SYGVKD. The germline V and J ends were trimmed by 6 bases and 0 bases, with 6 bases remaining between them. CDR3 DNA sequence: TGTGCCATCAGAAGAGATAGCAATCAGCCCCAGCATTTT. Translation gives CAIRRDSNQPQHF.

The chain links TRBV28 to TRBJ2-7; 13 bases map to TRBD2. CDR3 size: 16 residues. The V and J ends lost 5 bases and 4 bases, in that order; junction bases with no gene match: 8. Germline V gives CDR1 MDHEN, CDR2 SYDVKM. The CDR3 coding sequence is TGTGCCAGCAGTCAAAGACTAGCGGGAGGTCGGTACGAGCAGTACTTC. This translates into CASSQRLAGGRYEQYF.

Concerning this clonotype: Since a much larger clone is just one base distant, this may be a read error. The V gene is TRBV2, the J gene TRBJ2-7; D uncertain. Per the germline V gene, CDR1 is SNHLY and CDR2 is FYNNEI. Trimming took off 6 bases at V and 6 bases at J, with 21 bases between the two ends. This CDR3 comprises 15 residues. The CDR3 reads CASSLLTLSTCEQYF. For the CDR3, the DNA is TGTGCCAGCAGCCTTTTAACCTTATCCACCTGCGAGCAGTACTTC.

This clonotype came up many times. The chain carries TRBV29-1 and TRBJ2-5; TRBD1 might be the D (6 bases). This CDR3 region has 16 residues. Trimming removed 6 bases at V and 0 bases at J, with 20 bases between. Germline V gene sequence: CDR1 SQVTM, CDR2 ANQGSEA. CDR3 nucleotides: TGCAGCGTCGTCCCACCACTCGGGACATACCAAGAGACCCAGTACTTC. This codes for CSVVPPLGTYQETQYF.

The chain uses TRBV20-1 and TRBJ2-2; 14 bases line up with TRBD2. The germline CDR1 and CDR2 sequences are DFQATT and SNEGSKA (reference sequence). The CDR3 contains 18 residues. Trimming removed 3 bases from V and 0 bases from J; junction bases left unmatched: 6. CDR3 nucleotides: TGCAGTGCTAGGGCCGGGACTAGCGGGGGTGCGAACACCGGGGAGCTGTTTTTT. This sequence encodes CSARAGTSGGANTGELFF.